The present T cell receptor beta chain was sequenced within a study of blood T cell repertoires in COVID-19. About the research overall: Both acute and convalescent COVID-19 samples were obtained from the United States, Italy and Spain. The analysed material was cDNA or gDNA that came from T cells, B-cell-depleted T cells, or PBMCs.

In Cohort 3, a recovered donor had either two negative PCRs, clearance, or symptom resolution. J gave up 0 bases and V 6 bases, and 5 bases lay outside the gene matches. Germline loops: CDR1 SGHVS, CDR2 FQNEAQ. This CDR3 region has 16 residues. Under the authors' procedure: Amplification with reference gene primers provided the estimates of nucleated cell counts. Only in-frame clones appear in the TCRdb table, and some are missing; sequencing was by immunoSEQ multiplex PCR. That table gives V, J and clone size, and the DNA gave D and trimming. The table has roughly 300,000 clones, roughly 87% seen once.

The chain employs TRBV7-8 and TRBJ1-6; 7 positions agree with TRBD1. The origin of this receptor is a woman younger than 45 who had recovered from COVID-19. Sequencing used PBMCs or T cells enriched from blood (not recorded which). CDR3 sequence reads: CASSNRGSSYNSPLHF. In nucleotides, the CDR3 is TGTGCCAGCAGTAACAGGGGTAGCTCCTATAATTCACCCCTCCACTTT.